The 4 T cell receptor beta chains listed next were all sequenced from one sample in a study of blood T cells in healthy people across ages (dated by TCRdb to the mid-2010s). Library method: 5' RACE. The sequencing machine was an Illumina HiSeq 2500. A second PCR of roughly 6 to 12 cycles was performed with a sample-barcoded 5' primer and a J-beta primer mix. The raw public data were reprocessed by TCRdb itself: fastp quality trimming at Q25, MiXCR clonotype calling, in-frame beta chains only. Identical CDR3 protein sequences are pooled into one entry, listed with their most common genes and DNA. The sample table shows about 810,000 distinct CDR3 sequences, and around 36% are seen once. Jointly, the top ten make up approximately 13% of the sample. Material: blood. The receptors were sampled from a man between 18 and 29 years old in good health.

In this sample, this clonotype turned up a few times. The CDR3 coding sequence is TGCGCCAGCAGCCCCGCGGGGGTTACAGATACGCAGTATTTT. Amino acids: CASSPAGVTDTQYF. The genes are TRBV5-1 and TRBJ2-3, with 7 positions matching TRBD2. The CDR3 has 14 amino acids. The J segment lost 3 bases and the V segment lost 4 bases, leaving 5 bases of the junction unmatched. Per germline, CDR1 SGHRS and CDR2 YFSETQ.

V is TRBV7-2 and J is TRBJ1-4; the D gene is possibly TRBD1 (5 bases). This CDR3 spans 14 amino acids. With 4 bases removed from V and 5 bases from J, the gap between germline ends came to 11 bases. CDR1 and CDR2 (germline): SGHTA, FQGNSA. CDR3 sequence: CASSYQGANEKLFF. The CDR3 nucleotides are TGTGCCAGCAGCTACCAGGGCGCCAATGAAAAACTGTTTTTT.

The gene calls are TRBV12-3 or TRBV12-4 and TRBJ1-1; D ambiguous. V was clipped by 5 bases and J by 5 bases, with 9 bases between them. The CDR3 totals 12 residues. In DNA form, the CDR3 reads TGTGCCAGCAGTATCGTGGGTACTGAAGCTTTCTTT. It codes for CASSIVGTEAFF.

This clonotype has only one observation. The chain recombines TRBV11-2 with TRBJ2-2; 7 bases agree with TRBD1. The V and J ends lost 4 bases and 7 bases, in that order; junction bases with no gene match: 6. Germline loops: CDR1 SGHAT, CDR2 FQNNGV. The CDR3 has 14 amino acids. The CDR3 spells CASSSQGGIGELFF. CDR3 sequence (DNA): TGTGCCAGCAGCTCACAAGGGGGCATCGGGGAGCTGTTTTTT.